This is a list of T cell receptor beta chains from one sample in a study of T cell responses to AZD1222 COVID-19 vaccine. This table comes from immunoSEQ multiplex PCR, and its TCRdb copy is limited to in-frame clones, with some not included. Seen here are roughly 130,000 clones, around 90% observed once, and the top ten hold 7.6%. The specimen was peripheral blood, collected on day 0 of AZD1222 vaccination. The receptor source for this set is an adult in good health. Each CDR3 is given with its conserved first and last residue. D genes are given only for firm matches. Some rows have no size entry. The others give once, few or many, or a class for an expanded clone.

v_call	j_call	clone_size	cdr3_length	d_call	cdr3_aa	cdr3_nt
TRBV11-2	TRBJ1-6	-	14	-	CASSLTQGNTPLHF	TGTGCCAGCAGCTTAACACAGGGTAATACACCCCTCCACTTT
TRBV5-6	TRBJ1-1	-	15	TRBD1	CASSLEGQGVWLAFF	TGTGCCAGCAGCTTGGAGGGACAGGGGGTATGGTTAGCTTTCTTT
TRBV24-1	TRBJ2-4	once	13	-	CATSETSREIQYF	TGTGCCACCAGTGAAACCAGCCGGGAGATTCAGTACTTC
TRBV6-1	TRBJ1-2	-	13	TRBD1	CASRPGTAGGYTF	TGTGCCAGCAGACCGGGGACAGCGGGGGGCTACACCTTC
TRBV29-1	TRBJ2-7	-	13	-	CSVGEEAFYEQYF	TGCAGCGTTGGGGAGGAAGCCTTTTACGAGCAGTACTTC
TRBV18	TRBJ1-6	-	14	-	CASSPQGEDSPLHF	TGTGCCAGCTCACCACAGGGAGAGGATTCACCCCTCCACTTT
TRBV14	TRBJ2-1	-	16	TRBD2	CASSHELAGHYNEQFF	TGTGCCAGCAGCCATGAACTAGCGGGGCACTACAATGAGCAGTTCTTC
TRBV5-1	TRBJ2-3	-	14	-	CASGEWSSTDTQYF	TGCGCCAGCGGGGAGTGGTCTAGCACAGATACGCAGTATTTT
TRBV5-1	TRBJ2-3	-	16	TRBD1	CASSPPGTDSTDTQYF	TGCGCCAGCAGCCCTCCCGGGACAGATAGCACAGATACGCAGTATTTT
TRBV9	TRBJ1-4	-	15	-	CASSAGGEANEKLFF	TGTGCCAGCAGCGCCGGGGGGGAGGCTAATGAAAAACTGTTTTTT
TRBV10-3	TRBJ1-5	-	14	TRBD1	CAISGSQGNQPQHF	TGTGCCATCAGTGGCTCACAGGGGAATCAGCCCCAGCATTTT
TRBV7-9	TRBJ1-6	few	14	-	CASSLQGNNSPLHF	TGTGCCAGCAGCTTACAGGGGAATAATTCACCCCTCCACTTT
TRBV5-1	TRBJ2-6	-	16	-	CASSLTGGDGANVLTF	TGCGCCAGCAGCTTGACCGGTGGGGATGGGGCCAACGTCCTGACTTTC
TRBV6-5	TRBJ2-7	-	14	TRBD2	CASSYSRLAKEQYF	TGTGCCAGCAGTTACTCGAGACTAGCTAAAGAGCAGTACTTC
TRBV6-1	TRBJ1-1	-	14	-	CASSERGVNTEAFF	TGTGCCAGCAGTGAAAGAGGCGTGAACACTGAAGCTTTCTTT
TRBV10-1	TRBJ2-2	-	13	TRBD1	CASSGTGKGELFF	TGCGCCAGCAGTGGGACAGGGAAGGGGGAGCTGTTTTTT
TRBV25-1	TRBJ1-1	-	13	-	CASSEGASTEAFF	TGTGCCAGCAGTGAGGGGGCGAGTACTGAAGCTTTCTTT
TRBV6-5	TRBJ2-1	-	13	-	CASRQTPINEQFF	TGTGCCAGCAGACAGACGCCCATAAATGAGCAGTTCTTC
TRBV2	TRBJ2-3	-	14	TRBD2	CASRPGTNTDTQYF	TGTGCCAGCAGACCCGGGACTAACACAGATACGCAGTATTTT
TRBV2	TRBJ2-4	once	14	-	CASSPNVAKNIQYF	TGTGCCAGCAGCCCCAACGTAGCCAAAAACATTCAGTACTTC
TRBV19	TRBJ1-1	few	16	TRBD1	CASSSGGGGRRNEAFF	TGTGCCAGTAGCTCAGGGGGAGGGGGCAGGAGAAATGAAGCTTTCTTT
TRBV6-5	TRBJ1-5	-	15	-	CASSYFRGSNQPQHF	TGTGCCAGCAGTTATTTCCGGGGGAGCAATCAGCCCCAGCATTTT
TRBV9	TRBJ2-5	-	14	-	CASSVASERETQYF	TGTGCCAGCAGCGTAGCTAGCGAGCGCGAGACCCAGTACTTC
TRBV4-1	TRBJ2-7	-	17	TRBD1	CASSQVMKDRGIYEQYF	TGCGCCAGCAGCCAAGTAATGAAGGACAGGGGGATCTACGAGCAGTACTTC
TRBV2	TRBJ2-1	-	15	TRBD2	CASRGLAGAYNEQFF	TGTGCCAGCAGGGGACTAGCGGGGGCCTACAATGAGCAGTTCTTC
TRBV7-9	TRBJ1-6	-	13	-	CASSLGGFSPLHF	TGTGCCAGCAGCTTAGGAGGTTTTTCACCCCTCCACTTT
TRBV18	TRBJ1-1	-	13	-	CASSPPGDTEAFF	TGTGCCAGCTCACCACCGGGGGACACTGAAGCTTTCTTT